The 5 T cell receptor beta chains listed next were all sequenced from one sample in a study of CD8+CD57+ T cells in acquired aplastic anemia. The use of genomic DNA as template underpinned the TCR beta VDJ and CDR3 profiling. TCRdb reprocessed the reads via MiXCR and lists one record per CDR3 protein. The table lists more than 40,000 distinct CDR3 sequences, around 73% of them singletons. Material for sequencing was sorted CD4+, CD8+, or CD8+CD57+ T cells (not recorded which) from PBMCs. The receptors shown here come from a human donor in good health, serving as a control.

The genes are TRBV7-9 and TRBJ2-3, with a possible D match to TRBD1 (5 bases). Germline CDR1 reads SEHNR; CDR2 reads FQNEAQ (reference sequence). CDR3 length: 12 amino acids. V was shortened by 3 bases and J by 8 bases, with 9 bases between the two germline ends. This chain's CDR3 is CASSFDSPTQYF. DNA for the CDR3: TGTGCCAGCAGCTTCGACAGCCCTACGCAGTATTTT.

The V and J genes are TRBV20-1 and TRBJ2-7; 9 nucleotides match TRBD1. The CDR3 spans 13 residues. Trimming took 7 bases from V and 8 from J; bases not matched to a gene: 12. CDR1 and CDR2 from the germline V gene are DFQATT and SNEGSKA (reference sequence). CDR3 bases: TGCAGTGGAACGGGACAGGGAACAATGCAGCAGTACTTC. This encodes CSGTGQGTMQQYF.

The V call is TRBV20-1, the J call TRBJ2-1; 10 bases agree with TRBD2. The CDR3 is 14 residues long. Germline values: CDR1 DFQATT, CDR2 SNEGSKA (reference sequence). V gave up 1 base and J gave up 9 bases; unmatched junction bases: 6. The CDR3 coding sequence is TGCAGTGCTAGAGCGGCTAGCGGGGGTGGTGAGCAGTTCTTC. Translating gives CSARAASGGGEQFF.

This clonotype showed up just a few times. This sequence joins TRBV15 and TRBJ1-1, with D unresolved. CDR3 size: 12 residues. Per germline, CDR1 LNHNV and CDR2 YYDKDF (reference sequence). Trimming cost V 4 bases and J 8 bases, with 11 bases left between them. DNA for the CDR3: TGTGCCACCAGCACCGATGGGGTAGAAGCTTTCTTT. This encodes CATSTDGVEAFF. Full variable domain (remainder filled in from reference TRBV15 and TRBJ1-1): DAMVIQNPRYQVTQFGKPVTLSCSQTLNHNVMYWYQQKSSQAPKLLFHYYDKDFNNEADTPDNFQSRRPNTSFCFLDIRSPGLGDTAMYLCATSTDGVEAFFGQGTRLTVV.

CDR3 in DNA: TGTGCCAGCAGCTTAGTGACAGGAACCTCACCCCTCCACTTT. Its protein is CASSLVTGTSPLHF. This chain links TRBV7-2 with TRBJ1-6, with a weak D call TRBD1 (6 bases). Germline assignment: CDR1 SGHTA and CDR2 FQGNSA. Deletions cut 1 base from V and 10 bases from J, with 11 bases between. The CDR3 is 14 residues long. The entire variable domain, with the rest obtained from reference TRBV7-2 and TRBJ1-6, is as follows: GAGVSQSPSNKVTEKGKDVELRCDPISGHTALYWYRQSLGQGLEFLIYFQGNSAPDKSGLPSDRFSAERTGGSVSTLTIQRTQQEDSAVYLCASSLVTGTSPLHFGNGTRLTVT.